The 15 T cell receptor beta chains below all came from one sample that was sequenced in a study of CD8 T cells in ankylosing spondylitis. Study-wide findings and caveats: Ankylosing spondylitis blood appeared to carry a characteristic TCR beta motif of roughly eight highly homologous variants.

Using its own MiXCR run on the 5' RACE reads, TCRdb lists one record per CDR3 protein. The sample lists 700,000 to 850,000 distinct CDR3 sequences; 12% were seen once. These TCRs' antigens remain unknown. The sequenced sample consisted of blood, either unsorted or a sorted T cell fraction (not recorded which). Receptor source: a male donor with ankylosing spondylitis.

The J gene is TRBJ2-1, the V gene TRBV5-5, with 14 bases matching TRBD2. This CDR3 comprises 15 residues. Germline lookup yields CDR1 SGHKS and CDR2 YYEKEE (reference sequence). Losses at the gene ends were 3 bases for V and 9 bases for J; bases not matched to a gene: 5. CDR3: CASSWGTSGGGEQFF. Written as DNA, the CDR3 is TGTGCCAGCAGCTGGGGGACTAGCGGGGGCGGTGAGCAGTTCTTC.

This clonotype was recorded a few times. This sequence joins TRBV7-2 and TRBJ1-2; 8 nucleotides agree with TRBD1. J was trimmed by 4 bases and V by 5 bases; bases with no gene match: 9. Germline CDR1 reads SGHTA; CDR2 reads FQGNSA. The CDR3 spans 15 residues. CDR3 DNA sequence: TGTGCCAGCAGCAGTTCGTGGACAGGGTTCTATGGCTACACCTTC. Translated: CASSSSWTGFYGYTF. Based on the CDR3 plus reference TRBV7-2 and TRBJ1-2, the full variable domain is GAGVSQSPSNKVTEKGKDVELRCDPISGHTALYWYRQSLGQGLEFLIYFQGNSAPDKSGLPSDRFSAERTGGSVSTLTIQRTQQEDSAVYLCASSSSWTGFYGYTFGSGTRLTVV.

The genes are TRBV20-1 and TRBJ2-7; D may be TRBD2 (6 bases). The V end was cut by 6 bases, the J end by 1 base, with 16 bases between. The CDR3 extends over 14 amino acids. CDR1 is DFQATT, CDR2 SNEGSKA, per germline (reference sequence). For the CDR3, the DNA is TGCAGTGCCACCCCTAGGGCGGGGTCCTACGAGCAGTACTTC. It codes for CSATPRAGSYEQYF.

The sample holds many counts of this clonotype. The chain links TRBV7-2 to TRBJ1-2, with 8 bases matching TRBD1. CDR3 length: 15 residues. Trimming removed 1 base from V and 8 bases from J; junction bases left unmatched: 9. The germline CDR1 and CDR2 sequences are SGHTA and FQGNSA. The CDR3 loop is CASSLVGQGGEGYTF. Here the CDR3 DNA reads TGTGCCAGCAGCTTAGTAGGACAGGGAGGAGAGGGCTACACCTTC.

The rearrangement joins TRBV4-1 to TRBJ1-2; D not certain. From germline, CDR1 is MGHRA and CDR2 YSYEKL. Trimming stripped 0 bases from V and 8 bases from J, with 7 bases between. The CDR3 is 12 amino acids. CDR3 sequence: CASSQERGGYTF. The DNA of the CDR3 is TGCGCCAGCAGCCAAGAACGGGGAGGCTACACCTTC.

The gene calls are TRBV5-1 and TRBJ2-3; tentative D call: TRBD1 (5 bases). The CDR3 runs to 15 residues. CDR1 is SGHRS, CDR2 YFSETQ, per germline. The ends were cut back, 3 bases at V and 0 bases at J, with 11 bases in the middle. CDR3 amino acids: CASSSDSFSTDTQYF. The CDR3 DNA is TGCGCCAGCAGCTCAGACAGTTTTAGCACAGATACGCAGTATTTT.

In its sample, this clonotype was seen many times. This rearrangement joins TRBV6-5 to TRBJ2-7; D is undetermined. Trimming took off 5 bases at V and 1 base at J, with 12 bases between the two ends. Germline V gene data show CDR1 as MNHEY and CDR2 as SVGAGI. The CDR3 sequence is 14 residues long. DNA for the CDR3: TGTGCCAGCAGTAACCCTGACACTTCCTACGAGCAGTACTTC. It translates to CASSNPDTSYEQYF.

The table lists this clonotype with many counts. The rearrangement links TRBV7-2 to TRBJ2-7; TRBD1 is a possible D gene (5 bases). V lost 4 bases and J lost 12, with 13 bases in between. Germline V lookup: CDR1 SGHTA, CDR2 FQGNSA. This CDR3 region has 11 residues. The CDR3 is CASSSQGIGYF. CDR3 sequence (DNA): TGTGCCAGCAGCTCCCAGGGTATCGGGTACTTC.

The table lists this clonotype with a few counts. The chain employs TRBV4-1 and TRBJ2-7, with a tentative D call TRBD2 (6 bases). The CDR3 sequence is 14 residues long. Germline-derived CDR1 and CDR2 are MGHRA and YSYEKL. Trimming stripped 3 bases from V and 4 bases from J, with 13 bases between. The DNA of the CDR3 is TGCGCCAGCAGCCAGCCAGGGAGGACGTACGAGCAGTACTTC. Translation gives CASSQPGRTYEQYF.

The table lists this clonotype with a few counts. The CDR3: CASSLTGKTSGESTGELFF. CDR3 nucleotide sequence: TGTGCCAGCAGCTTAACTGGGAAAACTAGCGGGGAGAGCACCGGGGAGCTGTTTTTT. This rearrangement joins TRBV7-3 to TRBJ2-2; 10 positions agree with TRBD2. The V and J ends lost 0 bases and 4 bases, in that order; junction bases with no gene match: 11. CDR3 length equals 19 residues. Germline CDR1 SGHTA, CDR2 FQGTGA. The full variable domain, with the rest looked up from reference TRBV7-3 and TRBJ2-2, is GAGVSQTPSNKVTEKGKYVELRCDPISGHTALYWYRQSLGQGPEFLIYFQGTGAADDSGLPNDRFFAVRPEGSVSTLKIQRTERGDSAVYLCASSLTGKTSGESTGELFFGEGSRLTVL.

The CDR3 spells CASSPQLGEQFF. For the CDR3, the DNA is TGTGCCAGCAGCCCTCAGCTAGGGGAGCAGTTCTTC. The chain links TRBV6-2 or TRBV6-3 to TRBJ2-1; D remains ambiguous. The germline V gene has CDR1 MNHEY and CDR2 SVGEGT. CDR3 length: 12 residues. The V gene lost 6 bases and the J gene lost 10 bases, with 13 bases spanning the gap.

This clonotype occurred many times. The V and J genes are TRBV16 and TRBJ2-1; possible D gene TRBD2, 5 bases. V lost 2 bases and J 0 bases, leaving 11 bases between the germline ends. Germline values: CDR1 KGHSY, CDR2 FQNENV. The CDR3 spans 16 residues. CDR3 in DNA: TGTGCCAGCAGCCAAGAGCGGTATCCCTCCTACAATGAGCAGTTCTTC. It specifies CASSQERYPSYNEQFF.

Details on this clonotype: This could be a read error, since a much larger clone is one nucleotide away. This chain connects TRBV20-1 to TRBJ2-7; 8 bases match TRBD1. The germline CDR1 and CDR2 sequences are DFQATT and SNEGSKA (reference sequence). The CDR3 loop spans 14 amino acids. V lost 4 bases to trimming and J lost 2 bases; unmatched junction nucleotides: 7. The CDR3 sequence is CSATGTGYTYEQYF. CDR3 bases: TGCAGTGCTACCGGGACAGGCTACACCTACGAGCAGTACTTC.

The gene calls are TRBV6-1 and TRBJ1-5; 9 nucleotides match TRBD1. With V trimmed by 7 bases and J by 3 bases, 4 bases remained unmatched. This CDR3 spans 14 amino acids. The germline CDR1 and CDR2 sequences are MNHNS and SASEGT. The CDR3 region has the DNA TGTGCCAGCACCGGACAGGGGAACAATCAGCCCCAGCATTTT. Translated, it gives CASTGQGNNQPQHF.

J is TRBJ2-1 and V is TRBV11-2, with D perhaps TRBD1 or TRBD2 (5 bases each). Germline values: CDR1 SGHAT, CDR2 FQNNGV. V gave up 3 bases and J gave up 0 bases, with 12 bases separating them. This CDR3 region has 16 residues. CDR3 sequence (DNA): TGTGCCAGCAGCTTGATGAGGGGTAGCTCCTACAATGAGCAGTTCTTC. This codes for CASSLMRGSSYNEQFF.